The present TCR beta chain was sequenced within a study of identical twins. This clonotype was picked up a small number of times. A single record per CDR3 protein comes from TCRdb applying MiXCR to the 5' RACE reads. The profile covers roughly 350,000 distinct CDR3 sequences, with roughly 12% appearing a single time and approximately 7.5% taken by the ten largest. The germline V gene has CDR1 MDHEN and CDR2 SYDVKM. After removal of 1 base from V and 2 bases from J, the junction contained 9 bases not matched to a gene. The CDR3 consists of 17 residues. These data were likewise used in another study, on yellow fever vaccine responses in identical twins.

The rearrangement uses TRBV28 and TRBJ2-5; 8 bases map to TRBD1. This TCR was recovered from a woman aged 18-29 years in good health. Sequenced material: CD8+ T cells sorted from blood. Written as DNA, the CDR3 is TGTGCCAGCAGTTTATACCTCGGGGGACAGGCGCAAGAGACCCAGTACTTC. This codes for CASSLYLGGQAQETQYF.